These 19 T cell receptor beta chains were all obtained from the same sample, sequenced in a study of stem cell transplantation in POMP-related autoinflammatory disease (dated by TCRdb to the early 2020s). Library construction relied on the immunoSEQ multiplex PCR assay. This is the immuneACCESS table as TCRdb keeps it, with only in-frame sequences that have V and J called. A part of the clones is gone; compared with another copy, unresolved V genes explain less than half, and the rest is unexplained. The sample table holds over 60,000 clones, of which just over 90% were seen once. The ten biggest clones cover about 0.66% of the sample. Interpreted using the paper, the time point label stands for: after hematopoietic stem cell transplant. The input for sequencing was CD4+ T cells from PBMCs, taken after stem cell transplantation. The receptors here all came from a human patient with POMP-related autoinflammation and immune dysregulation (PRAID). Following a transplant, some T lymphocytes may have been derived from the graft donor.

The J gene is TRBJ2-1, the V gene TRBV5-1; D call uncertain. V shed 5 bases and J shed 8 bases, with 8 bases lying between them. This CDR3 has 11 residues. Germline CDR1 SGHRS, CDR2 YFSETQ. For the CDR3, the DNA is TGCGCCAGCAGGGCTAGAGATGAGCAGTTCTTC. It specifies CASRARDEQFF. The full variable domain, rest sourced from reference TRBV5-1 and TRBJ2-1, is KAGVTQTPRYLIKTRGQQVTLSCSPISGHRSVSWYQQTPGQGLQFLFEYFSETQRNKGNFPGRFSGRQFSNSRSEMNVSTLELGDSALYLCASRARDEQFFGPGTRLTVL.

The chain has TRBV2 and TRBJ1-5; TRBD1 agrees at 10 bases. V trimming: 6 bases; J trimming: 3 bases; junction bases outside the gene matches: 5. This CDR3 region has 15 residues. Germline lookup yields CDR1 SNHLY and CDR2 FYNNEI. The CDR3 DNA reads TGTGCCAGCAGCCGGGGACAGGGGTCCAATCAGCCCCAGCATTTT. As protein: CASSRGQGSNQPQHF.

There are a few counts of this clone. The V call is TRBV29-1, the J call TRBJ2-3; the match to TRBD1 covers 7 bases. The CDR3 spans 14 residues. Germline CDR1 reads SQVTM; CDR2 reads ANQGSEA. V lost 4 bases, J lost 5 bases, and 9 bases stayed unmatched. Here the CDR3 reads CSVVGRGYGDTQYF. The CDR3 nucleotides are TGCAGCGTTGTCGGCAGGGGGTATGGAGATACGCAGTATTTT.

The V gene is TRBV11-2, the J gene TRBJ2-2; no reliable D call. There are 17 residues in the CDR3. Germline values: CDR1 SGHAT, CDR2 FQNNGV. Trimming took off 5 bases at V and 1 base at J, with 17 bases between the two ends. Here the CDR3 reads CASSPLVGPRNTGELFF. The CDR3 DNA follows: TGTGCCAGCAGCCCTCTCGTCGGGCCCAGGAACACCGGGGAGCTGTTTTTT.

The V and J genes are TRBV2 and TRBJ2-3, with D unclear. The V end lost 6 bases, the J end lost 1 base, and 14 bases lay between the germline ends. The CDR3 runs to 15 residues. From germline, CDR1 is SNHLY and CDR2 FYNNEI. CDR3 nucleotides: TGTGCCAGCAGGAGGAGCTATCTCCGCACAGATACGCAGTATTTT. Its protein product is CASRRSYLRTDTQYF.

The rearrangement links TRBV7-9 to TRBJ2-2, with 8 bases matching TRBD2. In germline, CDR1 is SEHNR, CDR2 FQNEAQ (reference sequence). J gave up 3 bases and V 5 bases, and 8 bases lay outside the gene matches. The CDR3 is made up of 16 amino acids. The DNA of the CDR3 is TGTGCCAGCAGCCCTCGGGGGGGACTAGACACCGGGGAGCTGTTTTTT. The encoded protein is CASSPRGGLDTGELFF.

CDR3 bases: TGTGCCACCCGGGGGACTAGCGGAACACCCTCCTACAATGAGCAGTTCTTC. This sequence encodes CATRGTSGTPSYNEQFF. The chain carries TRBV24-1 and TRBJ2-1; TRBD2 agrees at 11 bases. Per germline, CDR1 KGHDR and CDR2 SFDVKD. V trimming: 9 bases; J trimming: 0 bases; junction bases outside the gene matches: 9. The CDR3 length is 17 residues.

The J gene is TRBJ2-7, the V gene TRBV21-1; TRBD1 is the table's D call, not checked against the DNA. TRBV21-1 is noted as a pseudogene. This CDR3 is 13 amino acids long. The CDR3 is CAGSRDRGTKQYV. CDR3 nucleotides: TGTGCCGGAAGCCGGGACAGAGGAACCAAACAGTACGTC.

This clone is a singleton in its sample. The chain joins TRBV28 to TRBJ1-2; perhaps TRBD1 as D (5 bases). The germline V gene has CDR1 MDHEN and CDR2 SYDVKM. This CDR3 has 18 amino acids. V was cut by 5 bases and J by 2 bases, with 24 bases left in between. In DNA, the CDR3 is TGTGCCAGCAGTCTAGAACCTCGATCACTTCGGGGCAACTATGGCTACACCTTC. Translation gives CASSLEPRSLRGNYGYTF.

The chain has TRBV2 and TRBJ1-1, with 9 bases lining up with TRBD1. CDR3 length: 13 amino acids. Losses at the gene ends were 7 bases for V and 6 bases for J; bases not matched to a gene: 6. The V gene's germline CDR1 is SNHLY and CDR2 FYNNEI. The CDR3 here is CASTRDRESEAFF. The CDR3 coding sequence is TGTGCCAGCACCCGGGACAGGGAATCTGAAGCTTTCTTT. The full variable domain, with the rest looked up from reference TRBV2 and TRBJ1-1, is EPEVTQTPSHQVTQMGQEVILRCVPISNHLYFYWYRQILGQKVEFLVSFYNNEISEKSEIFDDQFSVERPDGSNFTLKIRSTKLEDSAMYFCASTRDRESEAFFGQGTRLTVV.

The CDR3 protein is CASSPYTTLHF. The CDR3 DNA sequence: TGTGCCAGCAGCCCGTATACAACCCTCCACTTT. The chain links TRBV6-6 to TRBJ1-6; D is undetermined. The CDR3 is made up of 11 amino acids. Germline V CDR1 and CDR2: MNHNY, SVGAGI (reference sequence). V lost 6 bases and J lost 14, with 11 bases in between.

J is TRBJ1-5 and V is TRBV18; D might be TRBD1 (5 bases). Germline assignment: CDR1 KGHSH and CDR2 LQKENI. The CDR3 length is 18 residues. V dropped 5 bases and J dropped 2 bases, with 22 bases sitting between them. The DNA of the CDR3 is TGTGCCAGCTCATCAGTAGGGCCGGGGGTTGAGGGCAATCAGCCCCAGCATTTT. Residues: CASSSVGPGVEGNQPQHF.

This clone was counted a single time. The CDR3, as DNA: TGTGCCAGCAGCCAAGAAGACCTCACCGGGGAGCTGTTTTTT. Amino acid sequence: CASSQEDLTGELFF. The J gene is TRBJ2-2, the V gene TRBV4-2, with D hard to call. The germline CDR1 and CDR2 sequences are LGHNA and YNFKEQ. CDR3 size: 14 residues. The V end lost 0 bases, the J end lost 4 bases, and 6 bases lay between the germline ends.

This chain links TRBV5-1 with TRBJ1-1; unclear D gene. Trimming shortened V by 4 bases and J by 2 bases, and 6 bases separated the two germline ends. Germline CDR1 and CDR2: SGHRS and YFSETQ. CDR3 size: 12 residues. The CDR3 sequence is CASSGDNTEAFF. CDR3 in DNA: TGCGCCAGCAGCGGAGATAACACTGAAGCTTTCTTT.

The chain joins TRBV4-1 to TRBJ2-7; no firm D call. V lost 0 bases to trimming and J lost 4 bases, with 13 bases between them. The germline gives CDR1 MGHRA, CDR2 YSYEKL. The CDR3 is 15 residues long. Here the CDR3 reads CASSQDDGDRYEQYV. The CDR3 region has the DNA TGCGCCAGCAGCCAAGATGACGGAGACCGGTACGAGCAGTACGTC.

The chain couples TRBV19 to TRBJ2-5; D unclear. Trimming cost V 0 bases and J 0 bases, with 17 bases left between them. There are 18 residues in the CDR3. From germline, CDR1 is LNHDA and CDR2 SQIVND (reference sequence). The chain's CDR3 is CASSIDRIRGGNQETQYF. CDR3 coding DNA: TGTGCCAGTAGTATAGATCGTATTCGAGGCGGAAACCAAGAGACCCAGTACTTC.

V and J are TRBV6-5 and TRBJ2-1; D assignment may be TRBD1 or TRBD2 (5 bases each). This CDR3 spans 13 amino acids. CDR1 is MNHEY and CDR2 is SVGAGI in the germline V gene. V lost 6 bases and J 11 bases, leaving 17 bases between the germline ends. CDR3 nucleotides: TGTGCCAGCAGCCTGGGGGTTCTTGGAAAGCAGTTCTTC. It specifies CASSLGVLGKQFF.

In regard to this clone: Other DNA sequences in the sample encode the same CDR3. The chain is built from TRBV5-1 and TRBJ1-5, with TRBD1 matching 7 bases. Losses at the gene ends were 0 bases for V and 5 bases for J; bases not matched to a gene: 2. This CDR3 region has 14 residues. Germline V CDR1 and CDR2: SGHRS, YFSETQ. CDR3 in amino acids: CASSLGQGDQPQHF. The DNA for the CDR3 is TGCGCCAGCAGCTTGGGGCAGGGGGATCAGCCCCAGCATTTT.

The chain has TRBV28 and TRBJ2-1; D gene ambiguous. Trimming removed 11 bases at V and 6 bases at J, with 20 bases between. The CDR3 covers 14 residues. Germline-derived CDR1 and CDR2 are MDHEN and SYDVKM. The CDR3 here is CAAVPRVPRNEQFF. CDR3 nucleotide sequence: TGTGCCGCAGTCCCCCGGGTCCCCCGCAATGAGCAGTTCTTC.